The 26 T cell receptor beta chains presented below share a single source sample, sequenced in a study of CD8+ T cells in alopecia areata. Sequencing relied on a cDNA template that was reverse transcribed from extracted RNA. Assay: immunoSEQ multiplex PCR; the TCRdb copy retains only in-frame clones and omits some. Here the sample spans about 140,000 clones, around 57% being singletons. The material sequenced was CD4+ T cells sorted from blood. Source of these receptors: a human donor in good health.

This clone appeared many times. V and J are TRBV29-1 and TRBJ1-1, with TRBD1 matching over 7 bases. In germline, CDR1 is SQVTM, CDR2 ANQGSEA. The CDR3 has 13 amino acids. The ends lost 7 bases at V and 2 bases at J; junction bases unmatched: 7. The CDR3 is CSGTEGANTEAFF. The CDR3 DNA reads as TGCAGCGGTACAGAGGGGGCAAACACTGAAGCTTTCTTT.

The V gene is TRBV29-1, the J gene TRBJ2-3; D is ambiguous. Germline loops: CDR1 SQVTM, CDR2 ANQGSEA. CDR3 size: 13 residues. Trimming took off 7 bases at V and 0 bases at J, with 11 bases between the two ends. CDR3 amino acids: CSDRPPSTDTQYF. The CDR3 nucleotides read TGCAGCGACCGTCCTCCTAGCACAGATACGCAGTATTTT.

V and J are TRBV29-1 and TRBJ2-7; D unclear. Looked up from germline, CDR1 is SQVTM and CDR2 is ANQGSEA. V dropped 4 bases and J dropped 1 base, with 5 bases sitting between them. The CDR3 has 11 amino acids. As DNA, the CDR3 is TGCAGCGTTGTAATTTCCTACGAGCAGTACTTC. It yields the protein CSVVISYEQYF.

The rearrangement joins TRBV6-6 to TRBJ2-3, with 8 bases fitting TRBD2. The CDR3 sequence is 14 residues long. Germline CDR1 MNHNY, CDR2 SVGAGI (reference sequence). J lost 0 bases, V lost 10 bases, and 6 bases had no gene match. The CDR3 coding sequence is TGTGCCACCGGGAGGGAACGTAGCACAGATACGCAGTATTTT. Translation: CATGRERSTDTQYF.

The chain uses TRBV5-1 and TRBJ2-1; D remains ambiguous. V dropped 4 bases and J dropped 1 base, with 12 bases sitting between them. In germline, CDR1 is SGHRS, CDR2 YFSETQ. There are 15 residues in the CDR3. The DNA of the CDR3 is TGCGCCAGCAGCGCCCGGCCTGGGTCCTACAATGAGCAGTTCTTC. Its translation is CASSARPGSYNEQFF.

The chain carries TRBV5-1 and TRBJ2-3; 9 bases fit TRBD1. Germline assignment: CDR1 SGHRS and CDR2 YFSETQ. The CDR3 extends over 14 amino acids. The ends lost 7 bases at V and 5 bases at J; junction bases unmatched: 8. CDR3 amino acids: CASQPGQGKDTQYF. The DNA of the CDR3 is TGCGCCAGCCAACCGGGACAGGGTAAAGATACGCAGTATTTT.

V and J are TRBV6-5 and TRBJ1-2; no definite D call. The germline CDR1 and CDR2 sequences are MNHEY and SVGAGI. This CDR3 has 15 residues. Trimming took off 7 bases at V and 4 bases at J, with 19 bases between the two ends. CDR3 bases: TGTGCCAGCACCGGCCTTCGGGGTCCCCTCTATGGCTACACCTTC. This sequence encodes CASTGLRGPLYGYTF.

The chain recombines TRBV15 with TRBJ2-7, with unresolved D. Germline assignment: CDR1 LNHNV and CDR2 YYDKDF (reference sequence). Trimming shortened V by 0 bases and J by 5 bases, and 2 bases separated the two germline ends. The CDR3 runs 11 residues. CDR3 in amino acids: CATSREHEQYF. CDR3 nucleotide sequence: TGTGCCACCAGCAGAGAGCACGAGCAGTACTTC.

Here the CDR3 reads CASSPGQETQYF. The CDR3 DNA reads TGTGCCAGCAGTCCGGGCCAAGAGACCCAGTACTTC. This sequence joins TRBV5-4 and TRBJ2-5; no definite D call. The CDR3 length is 12 residues. Germline V gene data show CDR1 as SGHNT and CDR2 as YYREEE (reference sequence). With 5 bases removed from V and 1 base from J, the gap between germline ends came to 6 bases.

The chain employs TRBV28 and TRBJ2-1; weak D call: TRBD2 (6 bases). Trimming cost V 4 bases and J 0 bases, with 13 bases left between them. This CDR3 contains 16 residues. The V gene's germline CDR1 is MDHEN and CDR2 SYDVKM. The DNA of the CDR3 is TGTGCCAGCAGTTCTTCTGCGGGATTCTCCTACAATGAGCAGTTCTTC. Encoded protein: CASSSSAGFSYNEQFF.

The chain combines TRBV20-1 with TRBJ1-2; D gene ambiguous. Germline values: CDR1 DFQATT, CDR2 SNEGSKA (reference sequence). This CDR3 has 11 residues. V lost 3 bases, J lost 4 bases, and 6 bases lay in between. CDR3 DNA sequence: TGCAGTGCTAGGACCATCTATGGCTACACCTTC. It translates to CSARTIYGYTF.

The CDR3, as DNA: TGCAGCGTTGAAGATCCTGCGCCCGGACGGATTTATGAAGCTTTCTTT. This encodes CSVEDPAPGRIYEAFF. V is TRBV29-1 and J is TRBJ1-1; no clear D gene. With 0 bases removed from V and 7 bases from J, the gap between germline ends came to 21 bases. The length of the CDR3 is 16 residues. The germline V gene encodes CDR1 SQVTM and CDR2 ANQGSEA. Looking up the rest from reference TRBV29-1 and TRBJ1-1 gives the full variable domain: SAVISQKPSRDICQRGTSLTIQCQVDSQVTMMFWYRQQPGQSLTLIATANQGSEATYESGFVIDKFPISRPNLTFSTLTVSNMSPEDSSIYLCSVEDPAPGRIYEAFFGQGTRLTVV.

This clone was observed a handful of times. The genes are TRBV5-5 and TRBJ2-7; TRBD1 agrees at 7 bases. This CDR3 is 16 amino acids long. Losses at the gene ends were 1 base for V and 4 bases for J; bases not matched to a gene: 11. Germline CDR1 reads SGHKS; CDR2 reads YYEKEE (reference sequence). The CDR3 DNA reads as TGTGCCAGCAGCTTGTATACTGGCACAGGGGTATACGAGCAGTACTTC. Its protein is CASSLYTGTGVYEQYF.

CDR3 region: CASSLYRTGVSGAGTEAFF. CDR3 DNA: TGCGCCAGCAGCTTGTATCGAACAGGGGTAAGTGGTGCGGGCACTGAAGCTTTCTTT. This chain uses TRBV5-1 with TRBJ1-1; TRBD1 matches at 7 bases. Germline CDR1 reads SGHRS; CDR2 reads YFSETQ. With V trimmed by 1 base and J by 4 bases, 19 bases remained unmatched. The CDR3 runs to 19 residues.

This chain links TRBV5-1 with TRBJ2-5, with D possibly TRBD1 on 6 matching bases. V was cut by 2 bases and J by 3 bases, with 11 bases left in between. Per germline, CDR1 SGHRS and CDR2 YFSETQ. The CDR3 contains 14 residues. The chain's CDR3 is CASSFEQGEETQYF. The CDR3 DNA is TGCGCCAGCAGCTTTGAACAGGGAGAAGAGACCCAGTACTTC. Full variable domain (missing parts from reference TRBV5-1 and TRBJ2-5): KAGVTQTPRYLIKTRGQQVTLSCSPISGHRSVSWYQQTPGQGLQFLFEYFSETQRNKGNFPGRFSGRQFSNSRSEMNVSTLELGDSALYLCASSFEQGEETQYFGPGTRLLVL.

This clone was counted between two and nine times. The V and J genes are TRBV7-6 and TRBJ2-1; D is ambiguous. The CDR3 is 11 amino acids. The V gene's germline CDR1 is SGHVS and CDR2 FNYEAQ. The V gene lost 5 bases and the J gene lost 7 bases, with 6 bases spanning the gap. The CDR3 loop reads CASSLHNEQFF. The CDR3 nucleotides read TGTGCCAGCAGCCTACATAATGAGCAGTTCTTC.

V gene TRBV30 combines with J gene TRBJ1-3; D is undetermined. The CDR3 loop spans 10 amino acids. V lost 3 bases and J 4 bases, leaving 1 base between the germline ends. CDR1 is GTSNPN and CDR2 is SVGIG in the germline V gene (reference sequence). CDR3 region: CAWRGNTIYF. The CDR3 DNA is TGTGCCTGGAGGGGAAACACCATATATTTT.

V usage is TRBV4-1 and J usage is TRBJ2-5; D might be TRBD2 (5 bases). Germline values: CDR1 MGHRA, CDR2 YSYEKL. Deletions cut 0 bases from V and 7 bases from J, with 12 bases between. This CDR3 has 14 residues. In nucleotides, the CDR3 is TGCGCCAGCAGCCAAGATGGTAGCGTGGGGACCCAGTACTTC. Its protein product is CASSQDGSVGTQYF.

CDR3 region: CSTTAPGGRDTQYF. CDR3 DNA sequence: TGCAGCACCACCGCACCAGGGGGCAGGGATACGCAGTATTTT. The V call is TRBV29-1, the J call TRBJ2-3, with 8 bases lining up with TRBD1. The V gene's germline CDR1 is SQVTM and CDR2 ANQGSEA. J lost 6 bases, V lost 8 bases, and 13 bases had no gene match. CDR3 length: 14 amino acids.

The sample holds one count of this clone. The sample has other DNA sequences that encode this CDR3 too. The J gene is TRBJ1-1, the V gene TRBV29-1; D not resolved. CDR1 SQVTM and CDR2 ANQGSEA come from the germline V gene. V dropped 1 base and J dropped 0 bases, with 6 bases sitting between them. This CDR3 spans 13 amino acids. CDR3 sequence: CSVEGRMNTEAFF. CDR3 in DNA: TGCAGCGTTGAAGGGCGGATGAACACTGAAGCTTTCTTT.

The table lists this clone with a few counts. The chain carries TRBV29-1 and TRBJ2-2; TRBD2 might be the D (6 bases). Trimming took off 6 bases at V and 4 bases at J, with 15 bases between the two ends. CDR3 size: 14 residues. CDR1 and CDR2 from the germline V gene are SQVTM and ANQGSEA. In nucleotides, the CDR3 is TGCAGCGTCGTACCGGGAGTTGTCACCGGGGAGCTGTTTTTT. Protein sequence: CSVVPGVVTGELFF.

This clone appeared once. V gene TRBV11-2 combines with J gene TRBJ2-7; no clear D gene. Trimming took off 1 base at V and 3 bases at J, with 10 bases between the two ends. The CDR3 length is 14 residues. Looked up from germline, CDR1 is SGHAT and CDR2 is FQNNGV. CDR3 sequence reads: CASSLGRPGYEQYF. CDR3 coding DNA: TGTGCCAGCAGCTTAGGAAGGCCTGGCTACGAGCAGTACTTC.

DNA of the CDR3: TGTGCCAGCAGCTTGGATCCAGCTACCACAGATACGCAGTATTTT. Its translation: CASSLDPATTDTQYF. The chain employs TRBV5-4 and TRBJ2-3; D gene unclear. The CDR3 totals 15 residues. Germline V lookup: CDR1 SGHNT, CDR2 YYREEE (reference sequence). V dropped 0 bases and J dropped 2 bases, with 10 bases sitting between them.

The rearrangement joins TRBV10-3 to TRBJ2-5; 7 bases fit TRBD1. The V segment lost 4 bases and the J segment 1 base; nucleotides outside the gene matches: 3. CDR3 length equals 14 residues. Germline loops: CDR1 ENHRY, CDR2 SYGVKD. The CDR3, as DNA: TGTGCCATCAGTGCAAGGGACAGCCAAGAGACCCAGTACTTC. This sequence encodes CAISARDSQETQYF.

The V gene is TRBV30, the J gene TRBJ1-1; 8 bases are shared with TRBD1. Germline CDR1 and CDR2: GTSNPN and SVGIG (reference sequence). V lost 0 bases, J lost 3 bases, and 6 bases stayed unmatched. There are 15 residues in the CDR3. The CDR3 DNA reads as TGTGCCTGGAGTGTCTTGGACAGGGACGACACTGAAGCTTTCTTT. This gives the protein CAWSVLDRDDTEAFF.

This clone came up a few times. The chain recombines TRBV27 with TRBJ1-1; unclear D gene. Trimming removed 2 bases from V and 5 bases from J, with 9 bases in between. Germline loops: CDR1 MNHEY, CDR2 SMNVEV (reference sequence). This CDR3 comprises 13 residues. The CDR3 protein is CASSLEGQTEAFF. The DNA for the CDR3 is TGTGCCAGCAGTTTAGAGGGCCAGACTGAAGCTTTCTTT.